This T cell receptor (beta chain) appears in the sequencing data of a study of blood T cell repertoires in COVID-19. This clone has just a few counts. Germline V gene data show CDR1 as SGHVS and CDR2 as FNYEAQ. V lost 8 bases to trimming and J lost 4 bases; unmatched junction nucleotides: 10. The CDR3 is 15 residues long. This table comes from immunoSEQ multiplex PCR, and its TCRdb copy is limited to in-frame clones, with some not included. The sample consists of roughly 38,000 clones, 81% of them appearing once. Sequences were obtained from peripheral blood. The sequence was obtained from a middle-aged man with active or convalescent COVID-19. The V call is TRBV7-6, the J call TRBJ1-5, with TRBD1 identical over 8 bases. The CDR3: CASASGTGRNQPQHF. Written as DNA, the CDR3 is TGTGCCAGCGCTTCCGGGACAGGTCGTAATCAGCCCCAGCATTTT. The full variable domain, its missing parts supplied by reference TRBV7-6 and TRBJ1-5, is GAGVSQSPRYKVTKRGQDVALRCDPISGHVSLYWYRQALGQGPEFLTYFNYEAQQDKSGLPNDRFSAERPEGSISTLTIQRTEQRDSAMYRCASASGTGRNQPQHFGDGTRLSIL.